The 27 T cell receptor beta chains listed next were all sequenced from one sample in a study of T cells after yellow fever vaccination. TCRdb reanalysed the 5' RACE reads using MiXCR and keeps one entry per CDR3 protein. Of just under 600,000 distinct CDR3 sequences listed, roughly 14% are singletons. This specimen was PBMCs, taken on the day of the yellow fever booster vaccination. All receptors derive from a man younger than 45 who received the YFV17D yellow fever vaccine.

The rearrangement joins TRBV28 to TRBJ2-2, with D maybe TRBD1 (5 bases). The CDR3 has 12 residues. V lost 10 bases, J lost 9 bases, and 15 bases lay in between. CDR1 MDHEN and CDR2 SYDVKM come from the germline V gene. CDR3 in DNA: TGTGCCACCCAGGGAACAGGCAGGGAGCTGTTTTTT. It specifies CATQGTGRELFF.

This clonotype came up a few times. The chain is built from TRBV5-1 and TRBJ1-2, with D tentatively TRBD1 (5 bases). Germline-derived CDR1 and CDR2 are SGHRS and YFSETQ. This CDR3 is built from 14 residues. The V gene lost 2 bases and the J gene lost 3 bases, with 11 bases spanning the gap. In DNA, the CDR3 is TGCGCCAGCAGCTTCGCGGGGCCCGACTATGGCTACACCTTC. It yields the protein CASSFAGPDYGYTF.

The sample holds a few counts of this clonotype. The chain recombines TRBV4-3 with TRBJ2-3; 11 bases map to TRBD2. CDR3 size: 16 residues. With V trimmed by 3 bases and J by 2 bases, 4 bases remained unmatched. The germline V gene has CDR1 LGHNA and CDR2 YSLEER. The CDR3 here is CASSQVSGRATDTQYF. The CDR3 coding sequence is TGCGCCAGCAGCCAGGTTAGCGGGAGGGCCACAGATACGCAGTATTTT.

This clonotype was observed a few times. V and J are TRBV20-1 and TRBJ1-5; tentative D call: TRBD1 (6 bases). Trimming stripped 5 bases from V and 1 base from J, with 15 bases between. In germline, CDR1 is DFQATT, CDR2 SNEGSKA (reference sequence). This CDR3 is built from 15 residues. CDR3 sequence: CSALPYRASNQPQHF. The CDR3 bases are TGCAGTGCTCTCCCATACAGGGCCAGCAATCAGCCCCAGCATTTT.

The rearrangement links TRBV9 to TRBJ2-5, with TRBD2 matching over 7 bases. The CDR3 sequence is 15 residues long. V shed 6 bases, J shed 5 bases, and the junction held 13 bases outside the gene matches. Germline V lookup: CDR1 SGDLS, CDR2 YYNGEE. For the CDR3, the DNA is TGTGCCAGCACCCGTTCGGGGCTAGCGGTCGAGACCCAGTACTTC. Amino acid sequence: CASTRSGLAVETQYF.

This clonotype appeared many times. This chain links TRBV7-2 with TRBJ1-3, with D possibly matching TRBD1 (5 bases). CDR3 length: 16 amino acids. Trimming shortened V by 1 base and J by 2 bases, and 12 bases separated the two germline ends. The germline V gene encodes CDR1 SGHTA and CDR2 FQGNSA. CDR3 nucleotides: TGTGCCAGCAGCTTAGGGTCGATAGGGGCTGGAAACACCATATATTTT. Translating gives CASSLGSIGAGNTIYF.

This clonotype occurred many times. The gene calls are TRBV5-1 and TRBJ1-3, with D uncertain. The germline gives CDR1 SGHRS, CDR2 YFSETQ. V shed 0 bases and J shed 2 bases, with 9 bases lying between them. CDR3 length equals 15 residues. CDR3 loop: CASSLAGIPGNTIYF. In nucleotides, the CDR3 is TGCGCCAGCAGCTTGGCCGGCATCCCTGGAAACACCATATATTTT.

This clonotype was observed many times. The genes are TRBV12-3 or TRBV12-4 and TRBJ1-1, with D possibly matching TRBD1 (5 bases). V lost 8 bases and J 0 bases, leaving 7 bases between the germline ends. The CDR3 is 12 residues long. CDR3 sequence (DNA): TGTGCCAGCGGGGCTATGAACACTGAAGCTTTCTTT. It specifies CASGAMNTEAFF.

The chain has TRBV19 and TRBJ2-1; TRBD1 might be the D (6 bases). Germline CDR1 and CDR2: LNHDA and SQIVND (reference sequence). V lost 3 bases and J 0 bases, leaving 15 bases between the germline ends. CDR3 size: 17 residues. The CDR3 bases are TGTGCCAGTAGTATGAGGGCCACAGGGCCCTCCTACAATGAGCAGTTCTTC. Translated, it gives CASSMRATGPSYNEQFF.

The J gene is TRBJ2-3, the V gene TRBV15, with a possible D match to TRBD2 (5 bases). Per the germline V gene, CDR1 is LNHNV and CDR2 is YYDKDF (reference sequence). V lost 0 bases and J 7 bases, leaving 8 bases between the germline ends. The CDR3 runs to 13 residues. The CDR3 here is CATSRDSGNTQYF. As DNA, the CDR3 is TGTGCCACCAGCAGAGATTCGGGAAATACGCAGTATTTT.

CDR3 DNA sequence: TGTGCCATCAGTGGGACTAGCGGGAGTGCCTACGAGCAGTACTTC. It codes for CAISGTSGSAYEQYF. This chain connects TRBV10-3 to TRBJ2-7; 13 nucleotides line up with TRBD2. V lost 4 bases, J lost 2 bases, and 2 bases stayed unmatched. There are 15 residues in the CDR3. Germline lookup yields CDR1 ENHRY and CDR2 SYGVKD.

This clonotype was detected only a few times. V usage is TRBV10-3 and J usage is TRBJ2-1; 8 positions agree with TRBD2. Germline assignment: CDR1 ENHRY and CDR2 SYGVKD. V shed 4 bases and J 7 bases; nucleotides not matched to a gene: 12. This CDR3 spans 16 amino acids. Here the CDR3 DNA reads TGTGCCATCAGTGTGAGGGCGGGAGGCGCCGTGAATGAGCAGTTCTTC. Translating gives CAISVRAGGAVNEQFF.

The V gene is TRBV20-1, the J gene TRBJ2-2; D unclear. CDR3 length: 14 amino acids. Trimming took 0 bases from V and 8 from J, leaving 13 bases between them. The germline CDR1 and CDR2 sequences are DFQATT and SNEGSKA (reference sequence). CDR3 residues: CSARDQAGAGELFF. For the CDR3, the DNA is TGCAGTGCTAGAGATCAGGCCGGAGCAGGGGAGCTGTTTTTT.

This clonotype has more than one count but fewer than ten. This sequence joins TRBV5-1 and TRBJ2-3; TRBD2 might be the D (5 bases). CDR1 and CDR2 from the germline V gene are SGHRS and YFSETQ. With 0 bases removed from V and 4 bases from J, the gap between germline ends came to 12 bases. CDR3 length equals 15 residues. CDR3 sequence reads: CASSLDSTRADTQYF. CDR3 sequence (DNA): TGCGCCAGCAGCTTGGATTCCACTAGAGCAGATACGCAGTATTTT.

A few counts support this clonotype. The rearrangement uses TRBV7-2 and TRBJ2-7; no clear D. The V end was cut by 2 bases, the J end by 2 bases, with 10 bases between. The CDR3 spans 14 residues. Germline V lookup: CDR1 SGHTA, CDR2 FQGNSA. The DNA for the CDR3 is TGTGCCAGCAGCTTACTACCGATCCCCTACGAGCAGTACTTC. Its translation is CASSLLPIPYEQYF. The full variable domain, completed using reference TRBV7-2 and TRBJ2-7, is GAGVSQSPSNKVTEKGKDVELRCDPISGHTALYWYRQSLGQGLEFLIYFQGNSAPDKSGLPSDRFSAERTGGSVSTLTIQRTQQEDSAVYLCASSLLPIPYEQYFGPGTRLTVT.

This clonotype has only a few counts. The chain links TRBV7-9 to TRBJ2-1; D might be TRBD2 (6 bases). V lost 5 bases, J lost 3 bases, and 14 bases lay in between. The CDR3 loop spans 15 amino acids. From germline, CDR1 is SEHNR and CDR2 FQNEAQ (reference sequence). The CDR3 protein is CASSPEGSIYNEQFF. The CDR3 DNA reads as TGTGCCAGCAGCCCGGAGGGTAGCATCTACAATGAGCAGTTCTTC.

There are many counts of this clonotype. The chain carries TRBV28 and TRBJ2-5; weak D call: TRBD1 (5 bases). Deletions cut 3 bases from V and 5 bases from J, with 10 bases between. Germline values: CDR1 MDHEN, CDR2 SYDVKM. There are 13 residues in the CDR3. The CDR3 coding sequence is TGTGCCAGCAGTTTTGCAGGGCTGGAGACCCAGTACTTC. Its protein is CASSFAGLETQYF.

The chain employs TRBV12-3 or TRBV12-4 and TRBJ2-5, with D possibly TRBD1 on 5 matching bases. Trimming shortened V by 4 bases and J by 9 bases, and 18 bases separated the two germline ends. The CDR3 covers 14 residues. This chain's CDR3 is CASSSIPGMGPQYF. The DNA for the CDR3 is TGTGCCAGCAGTTCAATTCCAGGGATGGGGCCCCAGTACTTC.

V usage is TRBV6-1 and J usage is TRBJ2-7, with 9 nucleotides matching TRBD1. Germline V CDR1 and CDR2: MNHNS, SASEGT. The ends lost 6 bases at V and 3 bases at J; junction bases unmatched: 9. CDR3 length: 15 amino acids. The chain's CDR3 is CASSPSGTGNYEQYF. The CDR3 coding sequence is TGTGCCAGCAGCCCCAGTGGGACAGGGAACTACGAGCAGTACTTC.

This clonotype was counted only a few times. The chain uses TRBV7-8 and TRBJ1-1; 8 nucleotides align to TRBD1. V dropped 2 bases and J dropped 6; count of bases not matched to a gene: 8. The CDR3 is 15 residues long. Germline assignment: CDR1 SGHVS and CDR2 FQNEAQ. The CDR3: CASSLTGRGRSEAFF. The DNA for the CDR3 is TGTGCCAGCAGCTTAACGGGCAGGGGGCGGTCTGAAGCTTTCTTT.

This clonotype was found a few times. The chain employs TRBV9 and TRBJ2-1; D gene unclear. Trimming pared 4 bases from V and 2 bases from J, leaving 16 bases between. CDR1 and CDR2 (germline): SGDLS, YYNGEE. This CDR3 spans 16 amino acids. The CDR3 region has the DNA TGTGCCAGCAGCCGGGCAGGCGCTGAGACCTACAATGAGCAGTTCTTC. As protein: CASSRAGAETYNEQFF.

The CDR3 here is CASSLRPSTDTQYF. DNA for the CDR3: TGCGCCAGCAGCTTAAGACCCAGCACAGATACGCAGTATTTT. This chain uses TRBV5-1 with TRBJ2-3; D call uncertain. V was shortened by 2 bases and J by 0 bases, with 7 bases between the two germline ends. From germline, CDR1 is SGHRS and CDR2 YFSETQ. This CDR3 spans 14 amino acids. Filled out from reference TRBV5-1 and TRBJ2-3, the complete variable domain reads KAGVTQTPRYLIKTRGQQVTLSCSPISGHRSVSWYQQTPGQGLQFLFEYFSETQRNKGNFPGRFSGRQFSNSRSEMNVSTLELGDSALYLCASSLRPSTDTQYFGPGTRLTVL.

CDR3 protein: CASRASTGGEQYF. CDR3 DNA: TGCGCCAGCAGAGCCTCCACAGGGGGCGAGCAGTACTTC. The V gene is TRBV10-1, the J gene TRBJ2-7, with 8 positions matching TRBD1. V trimming: 6 bases; J trimming: 6 bases; junction bases outside the gene matches: 7. Germline CDR1 WNHNN, CDR2 SYGVQD (reference sequence). CDR3 length equals 13 residues.

The rearrangement joins TRBV7-2 to TRBJ2-1; D is unclear. There are 15 residues in the CDR3. CDR1 is SGHTA and CDR2 is FQGNSA in the germline V gene. V lost 8 bases, J lost 0 bases, and 14 bases lay in between. CDR3 sequence: CASLLDVLSYNEQFF. The CDR3 bases are TGTGCCAGCCTTCTCGACGTCCTCTCCTACAATGAGCAGTTCTTC.

This chain uses TRBV10-3 with TRBJ2-1; D is ambiguous. Germline V CDR1 and CDR2: ENHRY, SYGVKD. This CDR3 has 11 residues. The germline V and J ends were trimmed by 4 bases and 9 bases, with 7 bases remaining between them. CDR3 nucleotides: TGTGCCATCAGTGCCGGCGGTGAGCAGTTCTTC. Translated, it gives CAISAGGEQFF.

Many counts were recorded for this clonotype. V is TRBV12-3 or TRBV12-4 and J is TRBJ2-7; 8 bases fit TRBD2. The length of the CDR3 is 14 residues. J was trimmed by 4 bases and V by 3 bases; bases with no gene match: 5. The CDR3 here is CASSLAGGDYEQYF. In DNA, the CDR3 is TGTGCCAGCAGTTTGGCGGGGGGCGATTACGAGCAGTACTTC.

This clonotype was counted at least ten times. J is TRBJ2-2 and V is TRBV4-3; D gene ambiguous. V lost 1 base, J lost 6 bases, and 6 bases lay in between. The germline gives CDR1 LGHNA, CDR2 YSLEER. The CDR3 has 13 residues. CDR3 bases: TGCGCCAGCAGCCAAGGGTATGCCGGGGAGCTGTTTTTT. As protein: CASSQGYAGELFF.